This TCR beta chain came from a study of blood T cell repertoires in COVID-19. Whole-study context: Acute and convalescent COVID-19 samples came from the United States, Italy and Spain. From T cells, B-cell-depleted T cells, or PBMCs came the material, which was cDNA or gDNA.

Seattle's enrolled individuals joined amid active infection and were then monitored longitudinally. The data were produced by immunoSEQ multiplex PCR, yet TCRdb's version contains in-frame clones alone and is incomplete. This table holds about 240,000 clones, about nine tenths found once. The CDR3 has 16 residues. V and J are TRBV1 and TRBJ2-7; the listed D gene, TRBD1, was not tested against the DNA. TRBV1 is tagged as a pseudogene. Sequenced sample: peripheral blood. The sequence came from a man aged 30-40 years with COVID-19, enrolled during active disease. The DNA for the CDR3 is TGCACCAGCAGCCAGTCCCTCCTTACAGGGTCCTACGAGCAGTACTTC. Its protein product is CTSSQSLLTGSYEQYF.